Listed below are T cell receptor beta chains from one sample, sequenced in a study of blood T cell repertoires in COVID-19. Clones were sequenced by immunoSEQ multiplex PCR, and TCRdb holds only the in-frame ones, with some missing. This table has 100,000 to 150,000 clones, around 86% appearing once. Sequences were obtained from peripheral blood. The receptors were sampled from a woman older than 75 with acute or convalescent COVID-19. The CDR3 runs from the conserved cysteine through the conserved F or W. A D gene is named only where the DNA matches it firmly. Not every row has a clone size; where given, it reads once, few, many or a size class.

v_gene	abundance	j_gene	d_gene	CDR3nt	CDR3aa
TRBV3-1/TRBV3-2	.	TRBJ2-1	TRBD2	TGTGCCAGCAGCCAAGCCCTAGCGGGGGGAAGCTACAATGAGCAGTTCTTC	CASSQALAGGSYNEQFF
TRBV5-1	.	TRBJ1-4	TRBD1	TGCGCCAGCAGAAGACAGGGGGGTGAAAAACTGTTTTTT	CASRRQGGEKLFF
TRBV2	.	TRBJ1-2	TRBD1	TGTGCCAGCAGATTAGGACAGGGGGTCAACTATGGCTACACCTTC	CASRLGQGVNYGYTF
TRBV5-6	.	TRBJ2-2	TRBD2	TGTGCCAGCAGCTTGAAGAGGCTAGCGGGGACGAACACCGGGGAGCTGTTTTTT	CASSLKRLAGTNTGELFF
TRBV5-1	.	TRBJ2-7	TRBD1	TGCGCCAGCAGCTTGCCGGGACAGAACTACGAGCAGTACTTC	CASSLPGQNYEQYF
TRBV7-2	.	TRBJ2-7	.	TGTGCCAGCAGCTTAGGGACAGCCTACGAGCAGTACTTC	CASSLGTAYEQYF
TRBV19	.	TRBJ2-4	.	TGTGCCAGTAGTAGGCAGGGAGGAATAGCCAAAAACATTCAGTACTTC	CASSRQGGIAKNIQYF
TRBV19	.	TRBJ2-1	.	TGTGCCAGTAGTGAGACTAGACACTACAATGAGCAGTTCTTC	CASSETRHYNEQFF
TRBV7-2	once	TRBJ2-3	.	TGTGCCAGCAGCGGACACAGGGTTATAAGGACAGATACGCAGTATTTT	CASSGHRVIRTDTQYF
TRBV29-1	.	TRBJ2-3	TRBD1	TGCAGCGTTGAAGTTGCCGGGACAGGGAGCACAGATACGCAGTATTTT	CSVEVAGTGSTDTQYF
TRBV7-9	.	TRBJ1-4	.	TGTGCCAGCAGCTTAAGACAGAGTAATGAAAAACTGTTTTTT	CASSLRQSNEKLFF
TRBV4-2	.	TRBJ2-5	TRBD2	TGTGCCAGCAGCCGGACCGGGACTAGAGGCGAGACCCAGTACTTC	CASSRTGTRGETQYF
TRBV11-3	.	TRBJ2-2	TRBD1	TGTGCCAGCAGCGCAGGGGGACAGATGGCCGGGGAGCTGTTTTTT	CASSAGGQMAGELFF
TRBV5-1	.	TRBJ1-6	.	TGCGCCAGCAGGGGCCGACAGTCTAATTCACCCCTCCACTTT	CASRGRQSNSPLHF
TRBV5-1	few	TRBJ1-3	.	TGCGCCAGCAGCTTGGTTACAGGAGACTCTGGAAACACCATATATTTT	CASSLVTGDSGNTIYF
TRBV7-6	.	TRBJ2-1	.	TGTGCCAGCAGCTTAGCGACTAGTTTGAGGACTATCGATGAGCAGTTCTTC	CASSLATSLRTIDEQFF
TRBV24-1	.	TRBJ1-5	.	TGCCCTACTCAGGGGACGTACTTGATTCATAGCAATCAGCCCCAGCATTTT	CPTQGTYLIHSNQPQHF
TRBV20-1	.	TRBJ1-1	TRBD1	TGCAGTGCTAGTACCAGGGGGATGAACACTGAAGCTTTCTTT	CSASTRGMNTEAFF
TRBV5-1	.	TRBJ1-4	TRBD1	TGCGCCAGCAGCCCGGGACAGGCTAATGAAAAACTGTTTTTT	CASSPGQANEKLFF
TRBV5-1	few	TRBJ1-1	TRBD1	TGCGCCAGCAGCTCGGGACAGGGGGAGAAGTTTGAAGCTTTCTTT	CASSSGQGEKFEAFF
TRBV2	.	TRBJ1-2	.	TGTGCCAGCAGTGATCAGGTTTGGTCCCCCTACACCTTC	CASSDQVWSPYTF
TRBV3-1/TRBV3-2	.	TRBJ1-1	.	TGTGCCAGCAGCCAATCACAGGTGAACACTGAAGCTTTCTTT	CASSQSQVNTEAFF
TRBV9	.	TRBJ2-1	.	TGTGCCAGCAGCCAGGTCCCGGACAATGAGCAGTTCTTC	CASSQVPDNEQFF